This T cell receptor beta chain was captured in a study of low-dose radiotherapy and immunotherapy resistance in tumors. About the research overall: Cyclophosphamide went in intravenously at 200 mg/m2 every two weeks, one day before radiation and immunotherapy.

TRAV- and TRBV-specific primers primed first-strand cDNA, covering alpha and beta chains. Using a constant-region primer together with a V-primer adapter, TCRs were subjected to around 20 PCR cycles of amplification. In vitro transcription served to amplify the isolated mRNA. TCRdb reprocessed the reads with MiXCR, giving one entry per CDR3 protein. The table has some 57,000 distinct CDR3 sequences, 20% to 25% seen once. This clonotype showed up just a few times. No DNA is shown, since the ends of the CDR3 on it are uncertain; the CDR3 is the one TCRdb lists. Regarding time point: before trial treatment. The source was PBMCs, collected before treatment. The receptor's source is a male donor with prostate cancer.

The CDR3 spells CASSPRTSGNTGELFFF. J is TRBJ2-2 and V is TRBV28; the DNA was not compared with TRBD2, the D call given in the table. The V gene's germline CDR1 is MDHEN and CDR2 SYDVKM. Counting both end residues, the CDR3 totals 17 amino acids.